These 14 T cell receptor beta chains came from one sample sequenced in a study of a mutant IDH1 vaccine in newly diagnosed glioma. Sequenced by immunoSEQ multiplex PCR; TCRdb stores in-frame clones only, minus some. This sample has over 55,000 clones, with 75% to 90% found just once. Time point described: week 5, during vaccination. In the vaccine, a single dose held 300 ug of the mutant IDH1 20-mer peptide, along with topical imiquimod. Antigens for these TCRs are unknown. The sequencing used PBMCs, collected from a glioma patient whose treatment included an IDH1 peptide vaccine. These receptors were taken from a middle-aged woman with glioma.

This sequence joins TRBV5-1 and TRBJ2-3, with 11 bases matching TRBD2. CDR3 size: 14 residues. Unmatched junction bases numbered 3, after V lost 7 bases and J lost 2 bases. Germline assignment: CDR1 SGHRS and CDR2 YFSETQ. For the CDR3, the DNA is TGCGCCAGCGCACTAGCGGGAGACACAGATACGCAGTATTTT. Translated: CASALAGDTDTQYF.

The chain joins TRBV5-1 to TRBJ1-1; possible D gene TRBD1, 6 bases. The CDR3 loop spans 15 amino acids. Trimming pared 0 bases from V and 5 bases from J, leaving 14 bases between. CDR1 SGHRS and CDR2 YFSETQ come from the germline V gene. This chain's CDR3 is CASSLGGGSTTEAFF. In DNA, the CDR3 is TGCGCCAGCAGCTTGGGAGGGGGGTCAACAACTGAAGCTTTCTTT. The full variable domain, in which reference TRBV5-1 and TRBJ1-1 provide the parts outside the CDR3, is KAGVTQTPRYLIKTRGQQVTLSCSPISGHRSVSWYQQTPGQGLQFLFEYFSETQRNKGNFPGRFSGRQFSNSRSEMNVSTLELGDSALYLCASSLGGGSTTEAFFGQGTRLTVV.

This clone was seen only once. This rearrangement joins TRBV25-1 to TRBJ2-3, with TRBD2 matching 7 bases. CDR3 length: 18 residues. The junction had 13 bases not matched to a gene; V was cut back by 2 bases and J by 2 bases. Germline V gene sequence: CDR1 MGHDK, CDR2 SYGVNS. CDR3 amino acids: CASSELAPQRDFTDTQYF. The CDR3 DNA is TGTGCCAGCAGTGAACTGGCCCCCCAGCGGGACTTCACAGATACGCAGTATTTT.

The genes are TRBV11-2 and TRBJ2-1; no clear D gene. The ends were cut back, 1 base at V and 6 bases at J, with 10 bases in the middle. The CDR3 is 14 residues long. Germline V gene data show CDR1 as SGHAT and CDR2 as FQNNGV. The CDR3 region has the DNA TGTGCCAGCAGCTTAGGGTCAAGTGTCAATGAGCAGTTCTTC. This codes for CASSLGSSVNEQFF. Based on the CDR3 plus reference TRBV11-2 and TRBJ2-1, the full variable domain is EAGVAQSPRYKIIEKRQSVAFWCNPISGHATLYWYQQILGQGPKLLIQFQNNGVVDDSQLPKDRFSAERLKGVDSTLKIQPAKLEDSAVYLCASSLGSSVNEQFFGPGTRLTVL.

The V call is TRBV7-9, the J call TRBJ2-5; 7 positions match TRBD1. Trimming cost V 5 bases and J 4 bases; bases outside gene matches: 7. The CDR3 loop spans 14 amino acids. Germline lookup yields CDR1 SEHNR and CDR2 FQNEAQ (reference sequence). CDR3 nucleotides: TGTGCCAGCAGCCACGACAGGGAAATAGAGACCCAGTACTTC. It encodes CASSHDREIETQYF. Drawing the rest from reference TRBV7-9 and TRBJ2-5, the complete variable domain is DTGVSQNPRHKITKRGQNVTFRCDPISEHNRLYWYRQTLGQGPEFLTYFQNEAQLEKSRLLSDRFSAERPKGSFSTLEIQRTEQGDSAMYLCASSHDREIETQYFGPGTRLLVL.

The chain employs TRBV2 and TRBJ1-5; the D gene is possibly TRBD1 (6 bases). Trimming pared 6 bases from V and 1 base from J, leaving 10 bases between. The CDR3 covers 14 residues. Germline loops: CDR1 SNHLY, CDR2 FYNNEI. This CDR3 reads CASRTGQSNQPQHF. The CDR3 DNA reads TGTGCCAGCAGAACAGGGCAAAGCAATCAGCCCCAGCATTTT.

This sequence joins TRBV6-1 and TRBJ2-4; 7 bases map to TRBD1. Germline CDR1 is MNHNS and CDR2 is SASEGT. V trimming: 5 bases; J trimming: 5 bases; junction bases outside the gene matches: 9. The length of the CDR3 is 15 residues. For the CDR3, the DNA is TGTGCCAGCAGTCGGACGACCCAGGGGGAAAACATTCAGTACTTC. It codes for CASSRTTQGENIQYF.

The rearrangement joins TRBV10-2 to TRBJ1-1; D uncertain. The length of the CDR3 is 14 residues. With 3 bases removed from V and 2 bases from J, the gap between germline ends came to 10 bases. Germline V gene data show CDR1 as WSHSY and CDR2 as SAAADI. CDR3 DNA: TGCGCCAGCAGTGAATACGGGAGAAACACTGAAGCTTTCTTT. Its translation is CASSEYGRNTEAFF.

V and J are TRBV14 and TRBJ2-7; either TRBD1 or TRBD2 may fit D (6 bases each). Germline V lookup: CDR1 SGHDN, CDR2 FVKESK. The CDR3 has 17 residues. The V end was cut by 1 base, the J end by 7 bases, with 23 bases between. DNA for the CDR3: TGTGCCAGCAGCCAAGTCCCATTGGGGGGCAGGGTAAATGAGCAGTACTTC. Translating it yields CASSQVPLGGRVNEQYF.

This chain joins TRBV27 and TRBJ1-6; D gene ambiguous. CDR3 length equals 13 residues. Germline lookup yields CDR1 MNHEY and CDR2 SMNVEV (reference sequence). Trimming took off 1 base at V and 9 bases at J, with 7 bases between the two ends. For the CDR3, the DNA is TGTGCCAGCAGTTTATACAGCCGTTCACCCCTCCACTTT. This translates into CASSLYSRSPLHF.

This clone has a single count. The chain recombines TRBV2 with TRBJ2-5; the D gene could be TRBD1 or TRBD2 (5 bases each). The CDR3 is 12 residues long. Trimming took off 7 bases at V and 5 bases at J, with 11 bases between the two ends. Germline V gene sequence: CDR1 SNHLY, CDR2 FYNNEI. CDR3 sequence reads: CASKEGTETQYF. CDR3 bases: TGTGCCAGCAAAGAGGGGACGGAGACCCAGTACTTC.

The rearrangement uses TRBV7-8 and TRBJ2-5, with a weak D call TRBD1 (5 bases). Germline-derived CDR1 and CDR2 are SGHVS and FQNEAQ. V was cut by 3 bases and J by 7 bases, with 9 bases left in between. The length of the CDR3 is 12 residues. The CDR3 is CASSFPRATQYF. In DNA, the CDR3 is TGTGCCAGCAGCTTTCCCAGGGCGACCCAGTACTTC.

The V and J genes are TRBV6-6 and TRBJ2-7; either TRBD1 or TRBD2 may fit D (7 bases each). Trimming cost V 6 bases and J 6 bases, with 21 bases left between them. This CDR3 region has 15 residues. In germline, CDR1 is MNHNY, CDR2 SVGAGI (reference sequence). The CDR3 region has the DNA TGTGCCAGCAGCCAAATGGGACAGCGGGGTACCGAGCAGTACTTC. Its protein is CASSQMGQRGTEQYF.

This sequence joins TRBV7-9 and TRBJ1-1; D uncertain. With 5 bases removed from V and 2 bases from J, the gap between germline ends came to 15 bases. The germline CDR1 and CDR2 sequences are SEHNR and FQNEAQ (reference sequence). The CDR3 is made up of 15 amino acids. The CDR3 loop reads CASSNRPGLNTEAFF. CDR3 bases: TGTGCCAGCAGCAATAGGCCCGGTCTTAACACTGAAGCTTTCTTT.